The present T cell receptor beta chain was sequenced within a study of blood T cell repertoires in COVID-19. All enrollees were about 18 to 90 years old and from about 24 US areas. Germline V CDR1 and CDR2: LNHDA, SQIVND (reference sequence). The CDR3 extends over 13 amino acids. V lost 3 bases and J lost 5, with 9 bases in between. Sequencing was performed with immunoSEQ multiplex PCR; in TCRdb, only in-frame clones are kept and a portion is missing. The table has 350,000 to 500,000 clones, about 88% seen once. Sequencing input: PBMCs or T cells enriched from blood (not recorded which). The sequence derives from a woman younger than 35 who had been exposed to COVID-19. The chain links TRBV19 to TRBJ2-3; perhaps TRBD2 as D (6 bases). CDR3: CASSIRGGDTQYF. The CDR3 nucleotides are TGTGCCAGTAGTATTCGGGGAGGAGATACGCAGTATTTT. Full variable domain (remainder filled in from reference TRBV19 and TRBJ2-3): DGGITQSPKYLFRKEGQNVTLSCEQNLNHDAMYWYRQDPGQGLRLIYYSQIVNDFQKGDIAEGYSVSREKKESFPLTVTSAQKNPTAFYLCASSIRGGDTQYFGPGTRLTVL.